This is a list of T cell receptor beta chains from one sample in a study of graft-versus-host responses after intestinal transplantation. The table came from immunoSEQ multiplex PCR; TCRdb's copy has only in-frame clones and leaves some out. The sample shows around 23,000 clones, around 78% of them seen only once. Sequenced here: ileum tissue, sampled 12 days after intestinal transplant. The receptors stem from a human patient who received an intestinal transplant, so some T cells may come from the graft donor. Each CDR3 is given with its conserved first and last residue. D genes are given only for firm matches. Only part of the rows carry a size: once, few, many, or a class if the clone is expanded.

d_call cdr3_length j_call v_call clone_size cdr3_nt cdr3_aa
TRBD2 14 TRBJ2-1 TRBV9 - TGTGCCAGCAGCGTAGGCGGGAGTGGAAATGAGCAGTTCTTC CASSVGGSGNEQFF
- 15 TRBJ2-7 TRBV5-1 - TGCGCCAGCAGCCTGGGGGGCTCTAGGGACTACGAGCAGTACTTC CASSLGGSRDYEQYF
- 12 TRBJ2-1 TRBV19 - TGTGCCAGTACCCAGGGGTACAATGAGCAGTTCTTC CASTQGYNEQFF
- 13 TRBJ1-3 TRBV6-5 - TGTGCCAGCAGTTACTCCCCCGGGGACACCATATATTTT CASSYSPGDTIYF
- 13 TRBJ1-5 TRBV27 - TGTGCCAGCAGTTTTTATAGCAATCAGCCCCAGCATTTT CASSFYSNQPQHF
- 16 TRBJ1-2 TRBV13 - TGTGCCAGCAGCTTTCGGCCGACTCACCATAACTATGGCTACACCTTC CASSFRPTHHNYGYTF
- 14 TRBJ2-7 TRBV27 - TGTGCCAGCAGGGATCCGGGAGTAAGGAACGAGCAGTACTTC CASRDPGVRNEQYF
TRBD2 14 TRBJ2-3 TRBV29-1 - TGCAGCGCTAGTGACGCGGGGGGGACAGATACGCAGTATTTT CSASDAGGTDTQYF
TRBD2 16 TRBJ2-7 TRBV2 - TGTGCCAGAGGTGCCGAAATGGGACTAGCGGGGTACGAGCAGTACTTC CARGAEMGLAGYEQYF
- 15 TRBJ2-3 TRBV6-4 once TGTGCCAGCAGTGACTGGGGAACGGGAGCAGATACGCAGTATTTT CASSDWGTGADTQYF